This T cell receptor (beta chain) comes out of a study of cytomegalovirus exposure and HLA in healthy donors. Study information: Out of about 170 million T cells, an earlier analysis found more than 95 million unique TCR beta sequences in total.

Germline CDR1 and CDR2: LNHNV and YYDKDF (reference sequence). The CDR3 runs to 13 residues. Trimming stripped 0 bases from V and 7 bases from J, with 7 bases between. It was with 60 Vbeta and 13 Jbeta primers that the PCR ran. Repertoires were generated with immunoSEQ multiplex PCR, while TCRdb's copy carries only in-frame clones and drops some. The table lists 200,000 to 250,000 clones, 80% to 85% of them singletons. Concerning this clone: Antigen unknown.

Study-wide results and caveats: By HLA locus, TCR association rates varied in a later analysis, with DRB1 showing the most and HLA-C the fewest.

This chain links TRBV15 with TRBJ1-3; D remains unclear. The clonotype comes from a woman aged 35 to 49 in good health and CMV-seronegative. The sequencing input was PBMCs. The CDR3 protein is CATSRDTSNTIYF. The CDR3, as DNA: TGTGCCACCAGCAGAGATACATCGAACACCATATATTTT.